This TCR beta chain was sequenced during a study of blood T cell repertoires in COVID-19. The CDR3 contains 15 residues. CDR1 is MGHRA, CDR2 YSYEKL, per germline. Trimming removed 3 bases at V and 4 bases at J, with 12 bases between. Generated by immunoSEQ multiplex PCR, the TCRdb table keeps only in-frame clones and is missing some. The sample has roughly 200,000 clones; around 90% are singletons. The rearrangement links TRBV4-1 to TRBJ1-4, with D possibly matching TRBD1 (5 bases). The material sequenced was PBMCs or T cells enriched from blood (not recorded which). The source is a woman in her 30s who had recovered from COVID-19. The CDR3 DNA reads as TGCGCCAGCAGCCACCCAGACAGAGTTAATGAAAAACTGTTTTTT. Residues: CASSHPDRVNEKLFF.